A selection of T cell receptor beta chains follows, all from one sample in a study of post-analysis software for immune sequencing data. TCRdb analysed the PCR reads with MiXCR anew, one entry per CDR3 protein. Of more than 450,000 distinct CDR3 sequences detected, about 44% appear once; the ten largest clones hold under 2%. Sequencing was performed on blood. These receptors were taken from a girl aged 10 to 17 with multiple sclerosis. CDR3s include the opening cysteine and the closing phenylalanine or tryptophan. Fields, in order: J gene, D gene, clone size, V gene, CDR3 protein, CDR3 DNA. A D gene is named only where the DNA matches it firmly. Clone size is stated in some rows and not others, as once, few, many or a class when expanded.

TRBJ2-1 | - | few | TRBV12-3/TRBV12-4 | CASSLVQVGEQFF | TGTGCCAGCAGTTTGGTACAGGTCGGTGAGCAGTTCTTC
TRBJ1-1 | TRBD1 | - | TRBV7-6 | CATTQGTGDTEAFF | TGTGCCACCACTCAGGGGACAGGGGATACTGAAGCTTTCTTT
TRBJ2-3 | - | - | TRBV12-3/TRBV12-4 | CASSGGVTPTDTQYF | TGTGCCAGCAGTGGCGGAGTTACCCCAACAGATACGCAGTATTTT
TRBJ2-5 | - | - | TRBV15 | CATSRDRGEETQYF | TGTGCCACCAGCAGAGATAGGGGAGAGGAGACCCAGTACTTC
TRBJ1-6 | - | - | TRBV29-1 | CSVADGGGQSPLHF | TGCAGCGTCGCCGACGGAGGGGGTCAGTCACCCCTCCACTTT
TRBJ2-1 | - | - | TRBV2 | CASVSGSSYNEQFF | TGTGCCAGCGTGTCGGGGAGCTCCTACAATGAGCAGTTCTTC
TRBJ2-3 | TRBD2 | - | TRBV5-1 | CASSRTSGSSTDTQYF | TGCGCCAGCAGCCGGACTAGCGGGAGTAGCACAGATACGCAGTATTTT
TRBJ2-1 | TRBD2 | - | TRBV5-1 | CASSSILTSGRKNNEQFF | TGCGCCAGCAGCTCGATTCTTACTAGCGGGAGGAAGAACAATGAGCAGTTCTTC
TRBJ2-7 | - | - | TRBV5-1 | CASSHRTESYEQYF | TGCGCCAGCAGCCATAGGACGGAATCCTACGAGCAGTACTTC
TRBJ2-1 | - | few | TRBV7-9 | CASSPPMGSSYNEQFF | TGTGCCAGCAGCCCACCCATGGGGAGCTCCTACAATGAGCAGTTCTTC
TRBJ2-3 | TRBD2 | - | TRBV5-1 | CASSQRRTSGRAADTQYF | TGCGCCAGCAGCCAAAGGAGGACTAGCGGGAGGGCAGCAGATACGCAGTATTTT
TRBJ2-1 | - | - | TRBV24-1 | CATSDGGPYNEQFF | TGTGCCACCAGTGATGGGGGGCCCTACAATGAGCAGTTCTTC
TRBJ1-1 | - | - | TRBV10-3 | CATVGHESTEAFF | TGTGCCACCGTGGGACACGAGAGCACTGAAGCTTTCTTT
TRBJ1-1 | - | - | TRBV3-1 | CASSQGPQSKAFF | TGTGCCAGCAGCCAAGGCCCACAGAGTAAAGCTTTCTTT
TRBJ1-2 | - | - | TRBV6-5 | CASSYSGRIDGYTF | TGTGCCAGCAGTTACTCGGGCAGGATCGATGGCTACACCTTC
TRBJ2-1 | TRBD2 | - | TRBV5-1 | CASSLLPTSGSYNEQFF | TGCGCCAGCAGCTTGTTGCCCACTAGCGGGAGTTACAATGAGCAGTTCTTC
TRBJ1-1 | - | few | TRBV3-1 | CASSQVQGHTEAFF | TGTGCCAGCAGCCAAGTTCAGGGGCACACTGAAGCTTTCTTT
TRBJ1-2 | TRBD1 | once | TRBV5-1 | CASSWEGAGYGYTF | TGCGCCAGCAGCTGGGAGGGGGCGGGTTATGGCTACACCTTC
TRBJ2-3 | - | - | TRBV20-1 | CSARNSLGRRFTDTQYF | TGCAGTGCTAGAAATAGTTTGGGACGGAGGTTCACAGATACGCAGTATTTT
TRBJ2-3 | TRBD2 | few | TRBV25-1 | CASSEGEGADTQYF | TGTGCCAGCAGTGAGGGGGAGGGCGCAGATACGCAGTATTTT
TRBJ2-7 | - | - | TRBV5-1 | CASSLVSGDMAYEQYF | TGCGCCAGCAGCTTGGTATCTGGGGATATGGCCTACGAGCAGTACTTC
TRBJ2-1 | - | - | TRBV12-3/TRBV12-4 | CAGSIRATTNEQFF | TGTGCCGGCAGTATCAGGGCCACAACTAATGAGCAGTTCTTC
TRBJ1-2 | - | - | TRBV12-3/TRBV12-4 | CASSLAGQGPGGYTF | TGTGCCAGCAGTTTAGCCGGGCAGGGCCCGGGGGGCTACACCTTC
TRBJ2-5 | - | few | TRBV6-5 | CASSYSVPRETQYF | TGTGCCAGCAGTTACTCGGTGCCCCGAGAGACCCAGTACTTC
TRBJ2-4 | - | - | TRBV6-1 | CASSEAANIQYF | TGTGCCAGCAGTGAGGCGGCAAACATTCAGTACTTC
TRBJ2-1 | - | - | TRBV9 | CASSNRHLLTPREQFF | TGTGCCAGCAGCAACCGACACCTCCTCACCCCCAGGGAGCAGTTCTTC
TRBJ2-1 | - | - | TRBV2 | CASSAGQLSYNEQFF | TGTGCCAGCAGCGCCGGACAGCTCTCCTACAATGAGCAGTTCTTC
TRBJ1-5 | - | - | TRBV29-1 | CSAKTGSGNQPQHF | TGCAGCGCCAAAACAGGCTCGGGCAATCAGCCCCAGCATTTT
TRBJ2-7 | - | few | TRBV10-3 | CAISEAPGLSSSYEQYF | TGTGCCATCAGTGAGGCTCCGGGACTTTCGAGCTCCTACGAGCAGTACTTC
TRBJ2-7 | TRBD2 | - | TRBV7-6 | CASSELLAGVYEQYF | TGTGCCAGCAGCGAGCTCCTAGCGGGGGTCTACGAGCAGTACTTC
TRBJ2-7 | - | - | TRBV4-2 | CASSQEGLGSYEQYF | TGTGCCAGCAGCCAAGAGGGACTGGGCTCCTACGAGCAGTACTTC
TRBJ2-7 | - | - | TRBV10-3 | CVISTGVEDTQYF | TGTGTCATCAGTACCGGGGTTGAAGACACCCAGTACTTC
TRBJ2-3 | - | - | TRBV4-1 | CASSRSARDTQYF | TGCGCCAGCAGCCGCTCTGCGCGCGATACGCAGTATTTT
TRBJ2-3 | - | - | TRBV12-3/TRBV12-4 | CASSLDSSTFSTDTQYF | TGTGCCAGCAGTTTAGACTCTAGCACCTTTAGCACAGATACGCAGTATTTT
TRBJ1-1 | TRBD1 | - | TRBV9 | CASSVDRGGNTEAFF | TGTGCCAGCAGCGTGGACAGGGGAGGTAACACTGAAGCTTTCTTT
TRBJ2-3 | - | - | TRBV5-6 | CASSSDYFSSADTQYF | TGTGCCAGCAGCTCAGACTACTTTTCGTCGGCGGATACGCAGTATTTT
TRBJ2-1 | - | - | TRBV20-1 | CSAGGYNGQFF | TGCAGTGCTGGCGGGTACAATGGGCAGTTCTTC
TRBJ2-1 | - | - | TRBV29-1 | CSVKGVAYFSYNEQFF | TGCAGCGTGAAGGGGGTGGCGTATTTCTCCTACAATGAGCAGTTCTTC
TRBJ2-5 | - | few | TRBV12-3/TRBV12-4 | CASGWRELGETQYF | TGTGCCAGCGGATGGAGGGAATTGGGAGAGACCCAGTACTTC